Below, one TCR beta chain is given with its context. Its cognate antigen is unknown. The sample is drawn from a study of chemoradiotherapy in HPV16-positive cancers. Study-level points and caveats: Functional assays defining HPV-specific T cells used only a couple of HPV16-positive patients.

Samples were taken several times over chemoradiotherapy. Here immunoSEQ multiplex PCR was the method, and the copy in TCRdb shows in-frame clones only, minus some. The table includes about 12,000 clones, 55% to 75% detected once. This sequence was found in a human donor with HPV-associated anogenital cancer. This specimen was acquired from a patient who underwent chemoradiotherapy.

In DNA form, the CDR3 reads TGTGCCAGCTCGTGGGGACCCCGCAATCAGCCCCAGCATTTT. This translates into CASSWGPRNQPQHF. This sequence joins TRBV18 and TRBJ1-5; tentatively, D is TRBD1 (5 bases). Germline CDR1 and CDR2: KGHSH and LQKENI. The V and J ends lost 6 bases and 2 bases respectively, with 11 bases between them. This CDR3 contains 14 residues.